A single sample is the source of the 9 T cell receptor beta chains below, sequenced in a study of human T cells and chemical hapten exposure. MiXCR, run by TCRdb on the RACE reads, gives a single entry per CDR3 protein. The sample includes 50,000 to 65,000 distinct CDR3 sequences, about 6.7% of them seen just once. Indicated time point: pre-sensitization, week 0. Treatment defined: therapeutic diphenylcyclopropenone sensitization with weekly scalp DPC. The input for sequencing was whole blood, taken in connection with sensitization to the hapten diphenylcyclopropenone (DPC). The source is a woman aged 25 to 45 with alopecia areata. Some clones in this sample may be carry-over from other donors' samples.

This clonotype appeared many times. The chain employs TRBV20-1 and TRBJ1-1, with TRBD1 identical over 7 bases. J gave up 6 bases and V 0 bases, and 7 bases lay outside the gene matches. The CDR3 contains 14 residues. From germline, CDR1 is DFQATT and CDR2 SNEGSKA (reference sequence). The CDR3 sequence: CSARDQRGRAEAFF. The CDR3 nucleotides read TGCAGTGCTAGAGATCAAAGGGGGCGGGCTGAAGCTTTCTTT.

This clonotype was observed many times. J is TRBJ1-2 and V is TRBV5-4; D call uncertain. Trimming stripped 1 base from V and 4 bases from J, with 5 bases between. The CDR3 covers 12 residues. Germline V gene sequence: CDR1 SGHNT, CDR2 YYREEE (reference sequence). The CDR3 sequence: CASSLMGYGYTF. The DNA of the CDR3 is TGTGCCAGCAGCTTGATGGGCTATGGCTACACCTTC.

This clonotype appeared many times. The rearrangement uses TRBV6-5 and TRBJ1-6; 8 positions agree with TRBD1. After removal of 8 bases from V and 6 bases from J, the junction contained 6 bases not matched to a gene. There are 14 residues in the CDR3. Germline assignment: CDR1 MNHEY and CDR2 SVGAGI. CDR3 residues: CASQDRGLNSPLHF. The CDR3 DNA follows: TGTGCCAGCCAAGACAGGGGACTTAATTCACCCCTCCACTTT.

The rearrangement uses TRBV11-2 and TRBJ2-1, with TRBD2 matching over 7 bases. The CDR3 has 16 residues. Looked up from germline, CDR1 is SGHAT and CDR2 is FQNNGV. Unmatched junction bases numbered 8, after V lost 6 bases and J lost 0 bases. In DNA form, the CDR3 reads TGTGCCAGCAGAATGGGGGGGAGGAGCTCCTACAATGAGCAGTTCTTC. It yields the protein CASRMGGRSSYNEQFF. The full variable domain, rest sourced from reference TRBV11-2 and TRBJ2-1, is EAGVAQSPRYKIIEKRQSVAFWCNPISGHATLYWYQQILGQGPKLLIQFQNNGVVDDSQLPKDRFSAERLKGVDSTLKIQPAKLEDSAVYLCASRMGGRSSYNEQFFGPGTRLTVL.

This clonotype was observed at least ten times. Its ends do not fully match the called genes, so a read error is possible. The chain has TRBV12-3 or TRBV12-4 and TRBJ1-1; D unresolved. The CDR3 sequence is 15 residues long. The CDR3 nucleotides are TGTGCCAGCAGTTTATTGAGTGGTATGAACCCTGAAGCTTTCTTT. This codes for CASSLLSGMNPEAFF.

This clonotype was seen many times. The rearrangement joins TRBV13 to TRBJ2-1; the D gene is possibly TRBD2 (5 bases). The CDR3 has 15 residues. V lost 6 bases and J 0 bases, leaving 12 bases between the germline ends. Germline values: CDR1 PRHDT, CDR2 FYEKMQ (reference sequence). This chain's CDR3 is CASSSAAGSYNEQFF. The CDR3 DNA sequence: TGTGCCAGCAGTTCCGCGGCGGGCTCCTACAATGAGCAGTTCTTC.

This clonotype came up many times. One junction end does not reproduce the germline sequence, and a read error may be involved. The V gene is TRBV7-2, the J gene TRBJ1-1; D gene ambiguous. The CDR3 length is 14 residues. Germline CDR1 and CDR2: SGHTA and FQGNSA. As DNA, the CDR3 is TGTGCCAGCAGCTTCTCGGGCTGGAACTCTGAAGCTTTCTTT. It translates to CASSFSGWNSEAFF.

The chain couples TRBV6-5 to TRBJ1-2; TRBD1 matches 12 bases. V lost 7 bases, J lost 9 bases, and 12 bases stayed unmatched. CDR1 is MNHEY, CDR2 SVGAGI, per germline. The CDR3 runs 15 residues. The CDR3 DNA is TGTGCCAGCACCTACCGGGACAGGGGGCCTTGGCGCTACACCTTC. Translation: CASTYRDRGPWRYTF.

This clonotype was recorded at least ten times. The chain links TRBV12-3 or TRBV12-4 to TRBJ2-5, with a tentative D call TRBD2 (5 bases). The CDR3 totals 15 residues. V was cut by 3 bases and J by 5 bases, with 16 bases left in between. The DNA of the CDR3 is TGTGCCAGCAGTTTGGGGTCTCTAGCAGTTGAGACCCAGTACTTC. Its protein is CASSLGSLAVETQYF.